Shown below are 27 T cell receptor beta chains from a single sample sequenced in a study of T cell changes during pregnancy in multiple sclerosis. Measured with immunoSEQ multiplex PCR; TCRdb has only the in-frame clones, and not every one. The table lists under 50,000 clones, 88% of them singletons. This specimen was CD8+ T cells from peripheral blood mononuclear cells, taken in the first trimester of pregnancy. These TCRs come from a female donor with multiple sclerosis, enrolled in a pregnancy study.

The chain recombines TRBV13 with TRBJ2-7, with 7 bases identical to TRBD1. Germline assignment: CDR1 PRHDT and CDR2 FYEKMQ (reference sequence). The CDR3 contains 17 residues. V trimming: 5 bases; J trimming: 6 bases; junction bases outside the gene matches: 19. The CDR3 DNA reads TGTGCCAGCAGCGGTCCCGGGACAGACAATCCAATACGCGAGCAGTACTTC. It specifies CASSGPGTDNPIREQYF.

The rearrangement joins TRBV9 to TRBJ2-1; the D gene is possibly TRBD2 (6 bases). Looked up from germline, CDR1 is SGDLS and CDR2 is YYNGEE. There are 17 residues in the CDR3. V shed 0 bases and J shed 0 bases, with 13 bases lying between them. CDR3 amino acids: CASSVAEDGSSYNEQFF. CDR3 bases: TGTGCCAGCAGCGTAGCTGAGGACGGGAGCTCCTACAATGAGCAGTTCTTC.

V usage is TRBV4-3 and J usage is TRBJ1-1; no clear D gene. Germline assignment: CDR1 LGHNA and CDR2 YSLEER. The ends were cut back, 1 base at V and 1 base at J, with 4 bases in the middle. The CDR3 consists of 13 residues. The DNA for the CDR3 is TGCGCCAGCAGCCAAGTTAAGAACACTGAAGCTTTCTTT. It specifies CASSQVKNTEAFF.

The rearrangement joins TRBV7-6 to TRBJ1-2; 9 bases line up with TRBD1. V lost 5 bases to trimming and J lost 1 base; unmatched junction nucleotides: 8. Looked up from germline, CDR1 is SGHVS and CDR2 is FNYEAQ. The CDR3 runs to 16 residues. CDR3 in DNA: TGTGCCAGCAGCCCGAACGACAGGGGGTATAACTATGGCTACACCTTC. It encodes CASSPNDRGYNYGYTF.

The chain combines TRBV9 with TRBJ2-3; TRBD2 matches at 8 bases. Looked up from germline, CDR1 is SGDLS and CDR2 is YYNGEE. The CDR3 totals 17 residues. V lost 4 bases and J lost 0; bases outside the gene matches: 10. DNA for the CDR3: TGTGCCAGCAGCCTCCCCGGGGGGGGAGCTAGCACAGATACGCAGTATTTT. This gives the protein CASSLPGGGASTDTQYF.

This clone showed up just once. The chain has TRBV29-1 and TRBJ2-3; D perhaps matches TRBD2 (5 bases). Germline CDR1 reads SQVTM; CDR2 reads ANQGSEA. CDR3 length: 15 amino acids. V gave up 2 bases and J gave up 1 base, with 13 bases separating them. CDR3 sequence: CSVEPARAGTDTQYF. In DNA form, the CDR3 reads TGCAGCGTTGAACCCGCGAGGGCCGGCACAGATACGCAGTATTTT.

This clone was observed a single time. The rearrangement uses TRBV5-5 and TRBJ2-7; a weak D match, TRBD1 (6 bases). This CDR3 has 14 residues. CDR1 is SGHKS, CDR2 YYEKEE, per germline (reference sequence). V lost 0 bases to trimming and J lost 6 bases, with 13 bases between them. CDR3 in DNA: TGTGCCAGCAGCTTGGATCTGGGGGCAGGCGAGCAGTACTTC. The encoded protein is CASSLDLGAGEQYF.

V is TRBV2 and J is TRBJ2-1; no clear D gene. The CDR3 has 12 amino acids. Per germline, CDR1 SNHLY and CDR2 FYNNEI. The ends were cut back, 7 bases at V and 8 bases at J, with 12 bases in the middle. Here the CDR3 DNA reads TGTGCCAGCAAGTACTCTCCGGATGAGCAGTTCTTC. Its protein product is CASKYSPDEQFF.

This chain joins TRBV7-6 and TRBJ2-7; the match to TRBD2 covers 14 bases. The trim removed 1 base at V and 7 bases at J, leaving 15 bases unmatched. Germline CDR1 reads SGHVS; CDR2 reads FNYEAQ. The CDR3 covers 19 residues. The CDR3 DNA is TGTGCCAGCAGCTTAGGTCGTGGGGGGACTAGCGGGGGCCCGGGGGAGCAGTACTTC. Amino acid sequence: CASSLGRGGTSGGPGEQYF.

The CDR3 coding sequence is TGTGCCACTCTTATTGGGGGGGCCACCTACAATGAGCAGTTCTTC. It codes for CATLIGGATYNEQFF. This rearrangement joins TRBV2 to TRBJ2-1, with D possibly matching TRBD2 (7 bases). The CDR3 covers 15 residues. The V and J ends lost 10 bases and 2 bases respectively, with 18 bases between them. Germline values: CDR1 SNHLY, CDR2 FYNNEI.

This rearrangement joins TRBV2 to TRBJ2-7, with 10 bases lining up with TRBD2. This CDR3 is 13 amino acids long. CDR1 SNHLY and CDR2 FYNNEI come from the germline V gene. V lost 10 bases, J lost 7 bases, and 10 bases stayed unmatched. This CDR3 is CAMGLAGAEEQYF. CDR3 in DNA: TGTGCCATGGGGCTAGCGGGGGCTGAGGAGCAGTACTTC.

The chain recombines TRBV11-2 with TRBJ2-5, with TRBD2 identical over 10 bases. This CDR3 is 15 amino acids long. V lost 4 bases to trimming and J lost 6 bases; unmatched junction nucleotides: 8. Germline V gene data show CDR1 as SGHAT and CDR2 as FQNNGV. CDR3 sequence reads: CASSSPGLARQTQYF. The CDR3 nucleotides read TGTGCCAGCAGCTCACCGGGACTAGCGCGACAGACCCAGTACTTC.

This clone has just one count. The CDR3 protein is CASSPHVGVNTEAFF. As DNA, the CDR3 is TGTGCCAGCAGTCCCCACGTCGGGGTGAACACTGAAGCTTTCTTT. The chain joins TRBV27 to TRBJ1-1; no clear D gene. The germline gives CDR1 MNHEY, CDR2 SMNVEV (reference sequence). V shed 5 bases and J shed 0 bases, with 13 bases lying between them. CDR3 length: 15 residues.

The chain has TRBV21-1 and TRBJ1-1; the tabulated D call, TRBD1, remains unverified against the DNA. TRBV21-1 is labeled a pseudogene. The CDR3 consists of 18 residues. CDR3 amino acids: CASSPQRQGAAMNTEAFF. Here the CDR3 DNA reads TGTGCCAGCAGCCCTCAAAGACAGGGGGCCGCCATGAACACTGAAGCTTTCTTT.

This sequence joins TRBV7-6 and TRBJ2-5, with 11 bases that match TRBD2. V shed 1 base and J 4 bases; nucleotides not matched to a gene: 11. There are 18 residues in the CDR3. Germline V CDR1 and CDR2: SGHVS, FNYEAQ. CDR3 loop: CASSLGPLLAGAGETQYF. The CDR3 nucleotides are TGTGCCAGCAGCTTAGGCCCCTTACTAGCGGGGGCTGGAGAGACCCAGTACTTC.

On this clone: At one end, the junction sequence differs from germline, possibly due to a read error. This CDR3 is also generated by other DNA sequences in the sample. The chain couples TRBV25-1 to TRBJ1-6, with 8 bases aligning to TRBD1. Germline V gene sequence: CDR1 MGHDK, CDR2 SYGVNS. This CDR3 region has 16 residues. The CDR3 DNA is TGTGCCAGCAGTGAATCATCAGGGGGCGTAAATTCACCTCTCCACTTT. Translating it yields CASSESSGGVNSPLHF.

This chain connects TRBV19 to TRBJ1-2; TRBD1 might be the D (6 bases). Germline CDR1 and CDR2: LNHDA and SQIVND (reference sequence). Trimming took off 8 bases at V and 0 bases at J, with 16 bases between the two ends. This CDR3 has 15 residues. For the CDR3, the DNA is TGTGCCAGTGGGCTAAGAGGGACATCTAACTATGGCTACACCTTC. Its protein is CASGLRGTSNYGYTF.

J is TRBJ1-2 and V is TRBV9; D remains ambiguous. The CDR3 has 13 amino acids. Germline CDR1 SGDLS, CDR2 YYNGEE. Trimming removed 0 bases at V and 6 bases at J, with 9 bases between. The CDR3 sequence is CASSVGRAHGYTF. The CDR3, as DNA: TGTGCCAGCAGCGTAGGGAGGGCGCATGGCTACACCTTC.

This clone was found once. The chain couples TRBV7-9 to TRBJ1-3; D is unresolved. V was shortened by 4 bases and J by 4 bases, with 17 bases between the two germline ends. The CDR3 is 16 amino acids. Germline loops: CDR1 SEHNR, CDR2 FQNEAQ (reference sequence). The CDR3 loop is CASSYDAIVWGNTIYF. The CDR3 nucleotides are TGTGCCAGCAGCTACGATGCGATCGTCTGGGGAAACACCATATATTTT.

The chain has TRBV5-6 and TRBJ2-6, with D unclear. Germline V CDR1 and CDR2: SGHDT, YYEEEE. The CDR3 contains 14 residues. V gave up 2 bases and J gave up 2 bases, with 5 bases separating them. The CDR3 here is CASSFGTGANVLTF. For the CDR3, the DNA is TGTGCCAGCAGCTTCGGTACTGGGGCCAACGTCCTGACTTTC. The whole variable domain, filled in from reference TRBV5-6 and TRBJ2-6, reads DAGVTQSPTHLIKTRGQQVTLRCSPKSGHDTVSWYQQALGQGPQFIFQYYEEEERQRGNFPDRFSGHQFPNYSSELNVNALLLGDSALYLCASSFGTGANVLTFGAGSRLTVL.

CDR3 in amino acids: CSVEDIGDRGRYEQYF. Written as DNA, the CDR3 is TGCAGCGTTGAAGATATCGGGGACAGGGGGCGTTACGAGCAGTACTTC. The gene calls are TRBV29-1 and TRBJ2-7; 12 nucleotides align to TRBD1. V dropped 0 bases and J dropped 4; count of bases not matched to a gene: 7. CDR1 is SQVTM and CDR2 is ANQGSEA in the germline V gene. The CDR3 length is 16 residues.

The CDR3 region has the DNA TGTGCCAGCGGTCTCAGGGGGTTCTCCTACAATGAGCAGTTCTTC. This codes for CASGLRGFSYNEQFF. The V call is TRBV6-1, the J call TRBJ2-1, with TRBD1 matching over 7 bases. The V gene end was trimmed by 8 bases and the J gene end by 0 bases; junction bases not matched to a gene: 7. Looked up from germline, CDR1 is MNHNS and CDR2 is SASEGT. The CDR3 has 15 residues.

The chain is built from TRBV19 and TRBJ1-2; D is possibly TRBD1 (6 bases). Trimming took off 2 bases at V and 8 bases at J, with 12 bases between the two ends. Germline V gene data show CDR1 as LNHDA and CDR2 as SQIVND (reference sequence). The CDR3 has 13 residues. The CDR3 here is CASSIWAGDGYTF. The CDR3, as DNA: TGTGCCAGTAGTATATGGGCAGGGGACGGCTACACCTTC.

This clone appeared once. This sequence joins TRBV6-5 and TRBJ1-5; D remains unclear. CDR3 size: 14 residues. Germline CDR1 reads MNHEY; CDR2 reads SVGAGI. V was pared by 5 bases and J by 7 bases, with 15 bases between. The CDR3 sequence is CASSLQDNGQPQHF. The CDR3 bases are TGTGCCAGCAGTCTTCAGGATAACGGCCAGCCCCAGCATTTT.

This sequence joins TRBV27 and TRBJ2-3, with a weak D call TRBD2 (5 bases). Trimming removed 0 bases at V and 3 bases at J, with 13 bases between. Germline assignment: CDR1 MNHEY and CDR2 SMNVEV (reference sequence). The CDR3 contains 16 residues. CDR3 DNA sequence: TGTGCCAGCAGTTTATCTGGCCGGGGAAGTACAGATACGCAGTATTTT. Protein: CASSLSGRGSTDTQYF.

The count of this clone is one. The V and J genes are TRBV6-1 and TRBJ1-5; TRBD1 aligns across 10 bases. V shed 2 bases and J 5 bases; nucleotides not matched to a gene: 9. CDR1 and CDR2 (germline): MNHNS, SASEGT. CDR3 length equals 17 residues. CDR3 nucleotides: TGTGCCAGCAGTGAACCGGGACAGGGGTGGCTGGATCAGCCCCAGCATTTT. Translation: CASSEPGQGWLDQPQHF.

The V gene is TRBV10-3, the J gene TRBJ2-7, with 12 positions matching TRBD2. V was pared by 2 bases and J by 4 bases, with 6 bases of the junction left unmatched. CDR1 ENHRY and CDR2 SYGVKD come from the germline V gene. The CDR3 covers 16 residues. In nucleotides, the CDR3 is TGTGCCATCAGTGAGGGAGGACTAGCGGGGAGATACGAGCAGTACTTC. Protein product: CAISEGGLAGRYEQYF.